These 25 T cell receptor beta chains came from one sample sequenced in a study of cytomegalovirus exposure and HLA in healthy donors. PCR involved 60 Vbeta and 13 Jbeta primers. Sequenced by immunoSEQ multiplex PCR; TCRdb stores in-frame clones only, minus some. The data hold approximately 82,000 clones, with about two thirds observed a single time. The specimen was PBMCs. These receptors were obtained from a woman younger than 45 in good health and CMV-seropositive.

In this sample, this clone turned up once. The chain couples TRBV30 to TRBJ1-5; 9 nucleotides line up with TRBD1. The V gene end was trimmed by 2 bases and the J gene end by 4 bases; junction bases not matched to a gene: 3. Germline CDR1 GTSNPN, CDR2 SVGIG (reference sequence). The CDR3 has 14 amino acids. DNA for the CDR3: TGTGCCTGGAGTCCCGGGACAGGGAATCAGCCCCAGCATTTT. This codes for CAWSPGTGNQPQHF.

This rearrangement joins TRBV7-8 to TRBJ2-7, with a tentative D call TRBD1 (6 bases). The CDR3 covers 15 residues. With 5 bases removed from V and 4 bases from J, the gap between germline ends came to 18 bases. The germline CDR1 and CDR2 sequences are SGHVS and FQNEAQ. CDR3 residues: CASSDTDRLSYEQYF. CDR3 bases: TGTGCCAGCAGCGATACTGACAGGTTATCTTACGAGCAGTACTTC.

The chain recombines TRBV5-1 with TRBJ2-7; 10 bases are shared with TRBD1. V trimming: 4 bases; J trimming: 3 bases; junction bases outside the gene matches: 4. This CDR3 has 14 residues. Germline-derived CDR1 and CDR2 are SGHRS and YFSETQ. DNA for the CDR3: TGCGCCAGCAGCCTCGGACAGGGGGGCTACGAGCAGTACTTC. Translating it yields CASSLGQGGYEQYF.

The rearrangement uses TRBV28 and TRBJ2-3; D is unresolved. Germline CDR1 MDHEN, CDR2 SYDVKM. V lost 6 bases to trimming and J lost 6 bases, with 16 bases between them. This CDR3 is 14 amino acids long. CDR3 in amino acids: CASRGGARRDTQYF. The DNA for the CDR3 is TGTGCCAGCAGAGGCGGAGCGCGGCGGGATACGCAGTATTTT.

Here the CDR3 DNA reads TGCGCCAGCAGCCAAGATAGCGCAGAGACAGATACGCAGTATTTT. Protein product: CASSQDSAETDTQYF. The V gene is TRBV4-3, the J gene TRBJ2-3, with D maybe TRBD2 (5 bases). V lost 0 bases to trimming and J lost 3 bases, with 10 bases between them. The CDR3 is 15 residues long. Germline V gene lookup returns CDR1 LGHNA and CDR2 YSLEER.

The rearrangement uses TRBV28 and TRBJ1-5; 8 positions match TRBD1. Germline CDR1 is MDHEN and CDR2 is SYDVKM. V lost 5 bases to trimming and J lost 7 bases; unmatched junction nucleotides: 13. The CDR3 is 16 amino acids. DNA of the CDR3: TGTGCCAGCAGTATTGCCCTCAGGGGGCGAGTACAGCCCCAGCATTTT. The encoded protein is CASSIALRGRVQPQHF.

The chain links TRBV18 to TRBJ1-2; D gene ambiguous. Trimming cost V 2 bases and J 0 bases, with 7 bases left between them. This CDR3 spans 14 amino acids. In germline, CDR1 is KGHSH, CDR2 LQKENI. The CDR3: CASSPDTSNYGYTF. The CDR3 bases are TGTGCCAGCTCACCAGACACGTCTAACTATGGCTACACCTTC.

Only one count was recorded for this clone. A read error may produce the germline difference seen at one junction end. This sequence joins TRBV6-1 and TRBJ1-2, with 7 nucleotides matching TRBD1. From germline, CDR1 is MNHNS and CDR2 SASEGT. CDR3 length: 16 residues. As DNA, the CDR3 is TGTGCCAGCAGTGAGAGTGTAGGGGACAGATTGTCTGGCTACCCCTTC. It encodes CASSESVGDRLSGYPF.

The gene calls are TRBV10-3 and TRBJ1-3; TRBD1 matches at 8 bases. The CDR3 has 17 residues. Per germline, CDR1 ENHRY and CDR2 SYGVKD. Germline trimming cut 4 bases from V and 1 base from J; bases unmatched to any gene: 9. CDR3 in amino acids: CAISVLLQGASGNTIYF. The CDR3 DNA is TGTGCCATCAGTGTATTATTGCAGGGGGCATCTGGAAACACCATATATTTT.

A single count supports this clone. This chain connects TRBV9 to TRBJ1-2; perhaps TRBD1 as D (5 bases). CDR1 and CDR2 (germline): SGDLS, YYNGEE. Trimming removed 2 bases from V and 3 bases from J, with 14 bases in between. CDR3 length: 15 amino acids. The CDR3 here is CASSVGGGSDYGYTF. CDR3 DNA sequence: TGTGCCAGCAGCGTGGGGGGGGGAAGCGACTATGGCTACACCTTC.

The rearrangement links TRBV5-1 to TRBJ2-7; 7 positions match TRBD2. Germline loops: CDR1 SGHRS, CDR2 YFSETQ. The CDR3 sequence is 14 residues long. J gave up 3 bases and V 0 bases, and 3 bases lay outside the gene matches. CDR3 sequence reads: CASSLAGRDYEQYF. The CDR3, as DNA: TGCGCCAGCAGCTTGGCAGGGAGGGACTACGAGCAGTACTTC.

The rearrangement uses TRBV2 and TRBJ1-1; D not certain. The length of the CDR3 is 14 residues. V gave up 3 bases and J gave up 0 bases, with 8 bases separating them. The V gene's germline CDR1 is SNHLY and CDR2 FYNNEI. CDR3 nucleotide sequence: TGTGCCAGCAGTGACGAGTTCATGAACACTGAAGCTTTCTTT. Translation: CASSDEFMNTEAFF.

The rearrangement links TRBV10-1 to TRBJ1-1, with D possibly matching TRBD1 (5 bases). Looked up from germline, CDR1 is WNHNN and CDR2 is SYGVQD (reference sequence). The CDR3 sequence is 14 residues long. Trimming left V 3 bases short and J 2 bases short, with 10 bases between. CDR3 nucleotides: TGCGCCAGCAGTGACAACAGGCCTAACACTGAAGCTTTCTTT. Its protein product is CASSDNRPNTEAFF.

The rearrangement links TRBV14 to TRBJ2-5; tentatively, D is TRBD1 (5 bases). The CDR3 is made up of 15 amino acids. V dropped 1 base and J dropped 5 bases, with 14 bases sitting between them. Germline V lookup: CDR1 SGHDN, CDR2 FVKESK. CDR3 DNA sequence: TGTGCCAGCAGCCAAGTTGGACATTCTAAGGAGACCCAGTACTTC. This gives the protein CASSQVGHSKETQYF.

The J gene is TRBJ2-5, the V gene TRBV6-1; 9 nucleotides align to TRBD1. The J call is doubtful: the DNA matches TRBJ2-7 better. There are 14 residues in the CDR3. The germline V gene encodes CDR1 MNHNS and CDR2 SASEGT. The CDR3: CASSPGQGSYEQYF. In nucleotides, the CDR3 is TGTGCCAGCAGCCCTGGACAGGGGTCCTACGAGCAGTACTTC.

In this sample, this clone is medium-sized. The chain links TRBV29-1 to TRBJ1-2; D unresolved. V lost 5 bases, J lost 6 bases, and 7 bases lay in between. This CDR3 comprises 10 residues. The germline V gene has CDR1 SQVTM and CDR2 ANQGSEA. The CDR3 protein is CSVSQNGYTF. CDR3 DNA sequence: TGCAGCGTTTCGCAGAATGGCTACACCTTC.

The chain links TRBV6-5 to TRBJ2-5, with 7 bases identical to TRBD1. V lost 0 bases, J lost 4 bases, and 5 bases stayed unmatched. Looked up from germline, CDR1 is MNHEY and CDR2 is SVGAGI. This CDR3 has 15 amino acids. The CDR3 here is CASSYSGAGGETQYF. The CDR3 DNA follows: TGTGCCAGCAGTTACTCAGGGGCAGGGGGAGAGACCCAGTACTTC.

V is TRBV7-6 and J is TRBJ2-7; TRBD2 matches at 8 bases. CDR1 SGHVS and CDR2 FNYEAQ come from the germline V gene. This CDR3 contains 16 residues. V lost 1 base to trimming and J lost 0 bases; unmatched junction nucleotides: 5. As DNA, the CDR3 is TGTGCCAGCAGCTTAGTCTCGGGGGGGTTCTCCTACGAGCAGTACTTC. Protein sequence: CASSLVSGGFSYEQYF. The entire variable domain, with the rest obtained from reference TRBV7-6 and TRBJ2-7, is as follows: GAGVSQSPRYKVTKRGQDVALRCDPISGHVSLYWYRQALGQGPEFLTYFNYEAQQDKSGLPNDRFSAERPEGSISTLTIQRTEQRDSAMYRCASSLVSGGFSYEQYFGPGTRLTVT.

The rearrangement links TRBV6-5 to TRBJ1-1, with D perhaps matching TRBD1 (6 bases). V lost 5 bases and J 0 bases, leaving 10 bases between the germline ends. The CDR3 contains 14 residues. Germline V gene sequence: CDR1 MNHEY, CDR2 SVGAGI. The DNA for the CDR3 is TGTGCCAGCAGTAGGGACACATTGAACACTGAAGCTTTCTTT. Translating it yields CASSRDTLNTEAFF.

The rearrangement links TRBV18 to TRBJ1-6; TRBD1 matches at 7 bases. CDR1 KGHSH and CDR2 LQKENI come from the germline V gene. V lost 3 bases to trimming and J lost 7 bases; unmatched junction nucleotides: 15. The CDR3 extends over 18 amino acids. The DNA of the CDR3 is TGTGCCAGCTCACCCCTTGACAGGGTCGGTGGTGAGAATTCACCCCTCCACTTT. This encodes CASSPLDRVGGENSPLHF.

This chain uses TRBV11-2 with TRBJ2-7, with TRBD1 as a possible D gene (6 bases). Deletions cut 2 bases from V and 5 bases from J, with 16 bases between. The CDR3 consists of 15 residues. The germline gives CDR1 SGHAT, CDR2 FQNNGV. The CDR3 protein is CASSLWTVAPDEQYF. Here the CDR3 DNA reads TGTGCCAGCAGCTTATGGACAGTAGCTCCCGACGAGCAGTACTTC.

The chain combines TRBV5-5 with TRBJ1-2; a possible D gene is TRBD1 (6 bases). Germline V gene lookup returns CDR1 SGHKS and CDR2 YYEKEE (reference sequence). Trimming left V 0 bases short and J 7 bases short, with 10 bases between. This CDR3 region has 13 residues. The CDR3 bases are TGTGCCAGCAGCTTGGACAGGGAGGGTGGCTACACCTTC. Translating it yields CASSLDREGGYTF.

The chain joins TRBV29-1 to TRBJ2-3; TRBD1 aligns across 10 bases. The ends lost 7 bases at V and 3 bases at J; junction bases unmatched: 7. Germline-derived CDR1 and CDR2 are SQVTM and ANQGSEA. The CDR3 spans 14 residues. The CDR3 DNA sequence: TGCAGCGAAAGACAGGGGGCGCGGACAGATACGCAGTATTTT. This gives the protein CSERQGARTDTQYF.

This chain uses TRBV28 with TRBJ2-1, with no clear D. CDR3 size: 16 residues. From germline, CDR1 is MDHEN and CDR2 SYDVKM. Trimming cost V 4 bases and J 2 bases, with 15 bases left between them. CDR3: CASSSLSSSAYNEQFF. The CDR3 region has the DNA TGTGCCAGCAGTTCCCTGAGTTCCAGCGCCTACAATGAGCAGTTCTTC.

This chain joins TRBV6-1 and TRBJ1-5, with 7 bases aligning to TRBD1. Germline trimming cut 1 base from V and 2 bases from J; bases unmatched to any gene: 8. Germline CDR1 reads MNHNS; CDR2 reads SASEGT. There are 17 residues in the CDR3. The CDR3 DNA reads TGTGCCAGCAGTGAAGGAGGTAATCAGGGGGGCAATCAGCCCCAGCATTTT. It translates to CASSEGGNQGGNQPQHF.